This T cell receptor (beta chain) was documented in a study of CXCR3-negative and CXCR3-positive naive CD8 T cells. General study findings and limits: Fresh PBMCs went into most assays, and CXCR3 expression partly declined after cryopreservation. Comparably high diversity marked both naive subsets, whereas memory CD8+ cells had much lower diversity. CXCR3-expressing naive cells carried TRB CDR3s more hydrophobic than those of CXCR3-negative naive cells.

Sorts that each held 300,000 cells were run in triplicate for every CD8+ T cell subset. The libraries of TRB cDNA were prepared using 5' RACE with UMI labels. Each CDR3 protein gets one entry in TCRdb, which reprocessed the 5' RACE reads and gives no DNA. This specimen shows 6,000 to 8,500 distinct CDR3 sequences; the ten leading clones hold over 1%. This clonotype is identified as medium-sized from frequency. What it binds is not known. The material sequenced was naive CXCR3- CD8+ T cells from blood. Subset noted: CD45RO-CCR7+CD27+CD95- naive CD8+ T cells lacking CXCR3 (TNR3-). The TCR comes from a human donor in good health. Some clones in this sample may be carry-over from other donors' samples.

CDR3 sequence reads: CAISDGAQETQYF. This chain links TRBV10-3 with TRBJ2-5; absent DNA, TCRdb's TRBD1 call cannot be checked. This CDR3 region has 13 residues. Germline values: CDR1 ENHRY, CDR2 SYGVKD.